The clone carrying this T cell receptor beta chain was seen only a few times. What it binds is not known. The junction does not match germline at one end; this may be a read error. Methods used by the authors: Built for papillary thyroid cancer, a distant-metastasis classifier drew on CDR3 differences across clinicopathological groups. TCRdb ran MiXCR on the PCR reads. These V and J calls originate from TCRdb's pipeline instead of the authors' own analysis. Here the sample spans about 93,000 clones, roughly 13% being singletons. Germline CDR1 reads ENHRY; CDR2 reads SYGVKD. The CDR3 covers 13 residues. The data originate from a study of metastatic and nonmetastatic thyroid tumors. Overall study: Repertoires from malignant and benign thyroid patients were compared across blood and tumor or nodule tissue. Study-wide results and caveats: Benign nodules were reported to have significantly lower TCR beta diversity than malignant thyroid tumors, in blood and tumor.

Every patient underwent thyroid surgery untreated. The chain recombines TRBV10-3 with TRBJ1-2, with D possibly matching TRBD1 (5 bases). The sequenced material came from blood. The clonotype originates from a female donor with papillary thyroid cancer or a benign thyroid nodule (not recorded which). Some clones in this sample may be carry-over from other donors' samples. Here the CDR3 reads CAISVGQGYCYTF. CDR3 coding DNA: TGTGCCATCAGTGTGGGTCAGGGCTATTGCTACACCTTC.